The 21 T cell receptor beta chains given below trace back to one sample, sequenced in a study of T cell clonality in common variable immunodeficiency. TCRdb keeps only in-frame clones here, not all; method: immunoSEQ multiplex PCR. The sample yields about 66,000 clones, without any singletons. The sample taken for sequencing was peripheral blood mononuclear cells. These receptors came from a person aged 18 to 75 in good health.

This clone was seen repeatedly, ten times or more. Read coverage stops 3 residues before the CDR3 terminus; the germline J gene supplies the remainder. The chain recombines TRBV19 with TRBJ2-3, with D possibly being TRBD2 (6 bases). Germline CDR1 is LNHDA and CDR2 is SQIVND (reference sequence). The germline V and J ends were trimmed by 5 bases and 1 base, with 22 bases remaining between them. This CDR3 has 18 amino acids. The chain's CDR3 is CASSSTGVRRGGTDTQYF. The CDR3 bases that were read are TGTGCCAGTAGTTCCACGGGGGTAAGACGGGGCGGCACAGATACG.

This clone was picked up many times. The DNA ends 3 residues before the CDR3 does, and the rest of the CDR3 is filled in from the germline J gene. The V gene is TRBV5-1, the J gene TRBJ1-1, with D maybe TRBD1 (6 bases). V gave up 0 bases and J gave up 2 bases, with 11 bases separating them. The CDR3 has 15 residues. Germline values: CDR1 SGHRS, CDR2 YFSETQ. The CDR3 loop is CASSLAGTKNTEAFF. CDR3 DNA, as far as it was read: TGCGCCAGCAGCTTGGCCGGGACAAAAAACACTGAA.

The table lists this clone with many counts. The CDR3 end is not reached by the read, which stops 3 residues before it; the germline J gene fills it in. The chain couples TRBV15 to TRBJ1-2; possible D gene TRBD1, 5 bases. The CDR3 length is 14 residues. Per germline, CDR1 LNHNV and CDR2 YYDKDF (reference sequence). V lost 10 bases and J lost 4, with 19 bases in between. Incomplete CDR3 DNA: TGTGCCAGCTCCCGGGACCGGGGGTTCTATGGC. This codes for CASSRDRGFYG. In full, the CDR3 is CASSRDRGFYGYTF.

The sample holds many counts of this clone. CDR3 region: CASSDLRITYGYTF. CDR3 DNA (partial): TGTGCCAGCAGTGACCTCAGAATTACGTATGGC. The chain couples TRBV6-1 to TRBJ1-2; D is uncertain. The read gets to within 3 residues of the CDR3 end, and the germline J gene fills in the rest. This CDR3 spans 14 amino acids. Looked up from germline, CDR1 is MNHNS and CDR2 is SASEGT. Trimming stripped 3 bases from V and 5 bases from J, with 13 bases between.

In its sample, this clone was seen many times. Sequencing ends 3 residues short of the CDR3 end; the germline J gene provides the rest. The genes are TRBV20-1 and TRBJ2-2; TRBD1 aligns across 9 bases. CDR3 length: 16 amino acids. V was clipped by 6 bases and J by 3 bases; unmatched bases: 11. CDR1 DFQATT and CDR2 SNEGSKA come from the germline V gene (reference sequence). The covered CDR3 bases are TGCAGTGCCACCTCCGGGACAGGGTGGGACACCGGGGAG. Encoded protein: CSATSGTGWDTGE. The whole CDR3 is CSATSGTGWDTGELFF.

This clone occurred many times. The read finishes 3 residues shy of the CDR3 end, and the germline J gene is used to complete it. V and J are TRBV9 and TRBJ2-6; a possible D gene is TRBD1 (6 bases). The CDR3 extends over 16 amino acids. Per germline, CDR1 SGDLS and CDR2 YYNGEE. Trimming removed 2 bases at V and 0 bases at J, with 9 bases between. The part of the CDR3 DNA that was read is TGTGCCAGCAGCGTTACAGGGACCTCTGGGGCCAACGTC. Translation gives CASSVTGTSGANV. The full CDR3 sequence reads CASSVTGTSGANVLTF.

In its sample, this clone was seen many times. Read sequence stops 3 residues before the CDR3 end, and the germline J gene provides the missing end. The chain links TRBV13 to TRBJ1-5; D might be TRBD1 (5 bases). CDR3 length: 16 residues. From germline, CDR1 is PRHDT and CDR2 FYEKMQ (reference sequence). Trimming took 3 bases from V and 1 from J, leaving 13 bases between them. CDR3 DNA (partial): TGTGCCAGCAGCTTTGGGGGGGGTTCCAGCAATCAGCCC. This gives the protein CASSFGGGSSNQP. From start to end, the CDR3 is CASSFGGGSSNQPQHF.

This clone was detected ten times or more. The read finishes 3 residues shy of the CDR3 end, and the germline J gene is used to complete it. V usage is TRBV30 and J usage is TRBJ1-6, with D hard to call. Germline CDR1 and CDR2: GTSNPN and SVGIG (reference sequence). The V gene lost 0 bases and the J gene lost 6 bases, with 9 bases spanning the gap. The CDR3 is 14 amino acids. The part of the CDR3 DNA that was read is TGTGCCTGGAGTGTACTGGTAGCTAATTCACCC. Residues: CAWSVLVANSP. The CDR3, in full, reads CAWSVLVANSPLHF.

This clone was seen repeatedly, ten times or more. The CDR3 end is not reached by the read, which stops 3 residues before it; the germline J gene fills it in. This rearrangement joins TRBV18 to TRBJ2-3; no clear D gene. Germline CDR1 KGHSH, CDR2 LQKENI. Deletions cut 3 bases from V and 1 base from J, with 14 bases between. CDR3 size: 16 residues. The CDR3 sequence is CASSPPSSRGTDTQYF. The CDR3 DNA, read in part, is TGTGCCAGCTCACCCCCGTCGTCGCGTGGCACAGATACG.

This clone was recorded many times. The CDR3 end is not reached by the read, which stops 3 residues before it; the germline J gene fills it in. The genes are TRBV5-4 and TRBJ2-3; 11 nucleotides match TRBD2. CDR1 and CDR2 from the germline V gene are SGHNT and YYREEE (reference sequence). The CDR3 has 16 amino acids. Losses at the gene ends were 3 bases for V and 2 bases for J; bases not matched to a gene: 5. The CDR3 reads CASSWGLAESTDTQYF. Incomplete CDR3 DNA: TGTGCCAGCAGCTGGGGACTAGCGGAGTCCACAGATACG.

This clone was seen ten or more times. From the germline J gene comes the end of the CDR3, since the read stops 3 residues before it. This chain connects TRBV20-1 to TRBJ1-1; 8 bases line up with TRBD1. This CDR3 spans 14 amino acids. The J segment lost 4 bases and the V segment lost 5 bases, leaving 9 bases of the junction unmatched. Per germline, CDR1 DFQATT and CDR2 SNEGSKA (reference sequence). This CDR3 reads CSAPVEGQVTEAFF. Incomplete CDR3 DNA: TGCAGTGCTCCCGTCGAGGGACAGGTCACTGAA.

This clone was seen at least ten times. The DNA ends 3 residues before the CDR3 does, and the rest of the CDR3 is filled in from the germline J gene. V gene TRBV20-1 combines with J gene TRBJ1-2, with D possibly matching TRBD1 (5 bases). Trimming removed 6 bases at V and 0 bases at J, with 17 bases between. This CDR3 has 15 residues. In germline, CDR1 is DFQATT, CDR2 SNEGSKA (reference sequence). CDR3 residues: CSANYGGAANYGYTF. The part of the CDR3 DNA that was read is TGCAGTGCCAATTATGGAGGGGCAGCTAACTATGGC.

This clone was found many times. The CDR3 is cut off 3 residues early in the read; its end comes from the germline J gene. This sequence joins TRBV30 and TRBJ2-1; a weak D match, TRBD1 (6 bases). The CDR3 runs 13 residues. Per the germline V gene, CDR1 is GTSNPN and CDR2 is SVGIG (reference sequence). Trimming stripped 2 bases from V and 4 bases from J, with 9 bases between. CDR3 residues: CAWSFRGYNEQFF. The sequenced CDR3 bases are TGTGCCTGGAGTTTTAGGGGGTACAATGAG.

This clone was observed many times. The DNA read from the CDR3 is TGCAGTGCGCGCCGGGACAGGGTATTCGAG. Its translation: CSARRDRVFE. The full CDR3 protein is CSARRDRVFEQYF. The chain combines TRBV20-1 with TRBJ2-7, with TRBD1 matching over 9 bases. The read terminates 3 residues before the CDR3 end, so the remaining end is supplied by the germline J gene. The junction had 9 bases not matched to a gene; V was cut back by 6 bases and J by 6 bases. CDR1 is DFQATT, CDR2 SNEGSKA, per germline (reference sequence). The CDR3 totals 13 residues.

Many counts were recorded for this clone. The CDR3 spells CASSTGKGSYEQYF. CDR3 DNA, as far as it was read: TGTGCCAGTTCGACAGGGAAAGGGTCCTACGAG. The chain employs TRBV5-6 and TRBJ2-7, with 7 bases matching TRBD1. Read data end 3 residues before the CDR3 end; the end is taken from the germline J gene. The CDR3 has 14 residues. The germline gives CDR1 SGHDT, CDR2 YYEEEE. V shed 8 bases, J shed 1 base, and the junction held 9 bases outside the gene matches.

This clone was counted many times. The sequence runs out 3 residues before the end of the CDR3; the remainder is reconstructed from the germline J gene. This chain joins TRBV5-1 and TRBJ2-5, with 8 bases fitting TRBD1. Trimming removed 0 bases from V and 5 bases from J; junction bases left unmatched: 6. The CDR3 contains 15 residues. CDR1 and CDR2 from the germline V gene are SGHRS and YFSETQ. CDR3 bases read: TGCGCCAGCAGCTTGGTGGGCGACAGGGGTGAGACC. Encoded protein: CASSLVGDRGET. The complete CDR3 protein is CASSLVGDRGETQYF.

Ten or more counts support this clone. The read gets to within 3 residues of the CDR3 end, and the germline J gene fills in the rest. The rearrangement links TRBV6-1 to TRBJ2-7; 10 nucleotides agree with TRBD1. The CDR3 totals 16 residues. Unmatched junction bases numbered 10, after V lost 2 bases and J lost 6 bases. The germline gives CDR1 MNHNS, CDR2 SASEGT. CDR3 bases read: TGTGCCAGCAGTGAAACCCCGGGACAGGGGATCGGCGAG. Protein sequence: CASSETPGQGIGE. The entire CDR3 reads CASSETPGQGIGEQYF.

This clone was seen many times. The read comes to an end 3 residues before the CDR3 does, leaving the germline J gene to fill in the end. V is TRBV7-9 and J is TRBJ2-7; D gene unclear. V lost 5 bases and J 3 bases, leaving 5 bases between the germline ends. CDR3 size: 11 residues. Germline V gives CDR1 SEHNR, CDR2 FQNEAQ (reference sequence). The part of the CDR3 DNA that was read is TGTGCCAGCAGCATTAACTACGAG. It translates to CASSINYE. Given in full, the CDR3 is CASSINYEQYF.

This clone was counted at least ten times. The sequence runs out 3 residues before the end of the CDR3; the remainder is reconstructed from the germline J gene. The rearrangement uses TRBV5-1 and TRBJ2-5, with 7 bases aligning to TRBD1. The CDR3 runs to 15 residues. Trimming removed 4 bases from V and 1 base from J; junction bases left unmatched: 7. Germline V gene sequence: CDR1 SGHRS, CDR2 YFSETQ. CDR3 sequence: CASSRQGQLQETQYF. CDR3 DNA (partial): TGCGCCAGCAGCCGGCAGGGACAGCTCCAAGAGACC.

This clone was seen ten or more times. Read sequence stops 3 residues before the CDR3 end, and the germline J gene provides the missing end. V is TRBV20-1 and J is TRBJ1-2; 9 bases are shared with TRBD1. The CDR3 loop spans 15 amino acids. V trimming: 2 bases; J trimming: 3 bases; junction bases outside the gene matches: 7. The germline V gene encodes CDR1 DFQATT and CDR2 SNEGSKA (reference sequence). This CDR3 reads CSARQQGAPDYGYTF. Incomplete CDR3 DNA: TGCAGTGCTAGACAACAGGGGGCGCCGGACTATGGC.

This clone was observed at least ten times. CDR3 in amino acids: CASTQKIGQPQHF. The sequenced CDR3 bases are TGTGCCAGCACCCAGAAAATTGGTCAGCCC. The V gene is TRBV27, the J gene TRBJ1-5; D ambiguous. The CDR3 is cut off 3 residues early in the read; its end comes from the germline J gene. The ends were cut back, 7 bases at V and 6 bases at J, with 13 bases in the middle. CDR1 and CDR2 (germline): MNHEY, SMNVEV (reference sequence). This CDR3 spans 13 amino acids.